These T cell receptor beta chains were read from a single sample in a study of blood T cell repertoires in COVID-19. The assay was immunoSEQ multiplex PCR, and TCRdb's table has in-frame clones only and misses some. The sample carries about 130,000 clones, approximately 78% recorded once. Specimen: peripheral blood. All receptors come from a man in his sixties who had recovered from COVID-19. Each CDR3 is given with its conserved first and last residue. Fields, in order: clone size, J gene, D gene, V gene, CDR3 protein, CDR3 DNA. A D gene is named only where the DNA matches it firmly. Only part of the rows carry a size: once, few, many, or a class if the clone is expanded.

once | TRBJ1-3 | TRBD1 | TRBV6-5 | CASSYDTGGAGNTIYF | TGTGCCAGCAGTTACGACACAGGGGGCGCAGGAAACACCATATATTTT
- | TRBJ2-5 | TRBD1 | TRBV7-9 | CASSSPLRTGVETQYF | TGTGCCAGCAGCTCCCCACTCCGGACAGGGGTCGAGACCCAGTACTTC
few | TRBJ1-1 | TRBD1 | TRBV30 | CASGGMNTEAFF | TGTGCCTCAGGGGGCATGAACACTGAAGCTTTCTTT
once | TRBJ1-2 | TRBD1 | TRBV28 | CASSLLRGQGAGYTF | TGTGCCAGCAGTCTCCTCCGCGGACAGGGAGCTGGCTACACCTTC
- | TRBJ1-5 | - | TRBV2 | CASTGQISNQPQHF | TGTGCCAGTACTGGACAGATTAGCAATCAGCCCCAGCATTTT
- | TRBJ1-3 | - | TRBV21-1 | CASSVAGTSDSGNTIYF | TGTGCCAGCAGCGTTGCCGGGACATCTGACTCTGGAAACACCATATATTTT
- | TRBJ1-5 | - | TRBV7-8 | CASSPLRVSNQPQHF | TGTGCCAGCTCCCCGTTGCGGGTTAGCAATCAGCCCCAGCATTTT
few | TRBJ1-2 | TRBD1 | TRBV10-3 | CAISQGQGNGYTF | TGTGCCATCAGCCAGGGACAGGGAAACGGCTACACCTTC
many | TRBJ2-7 | TRBD2 | TRBV5-4 | CASSLGGGANPAHEQYF | TGTGCCAGCAGCTTGGGCGGGGGGGCGAATCCGGCCCACGAGCAGTACTTC
- | TRBJ2-1 | TRBD1 | TRBV11-2 | CASSRDRGPNEQFF | TGTGCCAGCAGCCGGGACAGGGGTCCTAATGAGCAGTTCTTC
- | TRBJ1-3 | - | TRBV30 | CAWMTGTSGNTIYF | TGTGCCTGGATGACAGGAACCTCTGGAAACACCATATATTTT
- | TRBJ2-1 | TRBD2 | TRBV6-2/TRBV6-3 | CASSLEGGFASGRDEQFF | TGTGCCAGCAGTCTCGAGGGTGGATTTGCTAGCGGGAGAGACGAGCAGTTCTTC
- | TRBJ2-1 | TRBD1 | TRBV6-6 | CASSRGQLGTNEQFF | TGTGCCAGCAGTAGGGGGCAGCTAGGGACAAATGAGCAGTTCTTC
- | TRBJ2-5 | TRBD2 | TRBV3-1/TRBV3-2 | CASTRGGSGRAKETQYF | TGTGCCAGCACCCGCGGGGGGAGCGGGAGGGCCAAAGAGACCCAGTACTTC
- | TRBJ1-2 | - | TRBV2 | CASRATNYGYTF | TGTGCCAGCAGGGCAACTAACTATGGCTACACCTTC
- | TRBJ2-5 | - | TRBV11-2 | CASSLVAYQETQYF | TGTGCCAGCAGCTTAGTCGCGTACCAAGAGACCCAGTACTTC
- | TRBJ2-5 | TRBD2 | TRBV7-3 | CASSQTSGSHSTQYF | TGTGCCAGCAGCCAGACTAGCGGGTCCCATTCGACCCAGTACTTC
- | TRBJ2-4 | - | TRBV19 | CASSPPGRAKNIQYF | TGTGCCAGTAGTCCCCCGGGAAGGGCCAAAAACATTCAGTACTTC
- | TRBJ2-1 | TRBD1 | TRBV7-2 | CASSLNGAGTGPYNEQFF | TGTGCCAGCAGCTTAAACGGGGCCGGGACAGGGCCCTACAATGAGCAGTTCTTC
- | TRBJ1-2 | - | TRBV3-1/TRBV3-2 | CASSQGPGNYGYTF | TGTGCCAGCAGCCAAGGTCCGGGAAACTATGGCTACACCTTC
- | TRBJ2-3 | - | TRBV30 | CAWNRPRTSSTDTQYF | TGTGCCTGGAACCGACCCCGGACTTCTAGCACAGATACGCAGTATTTT
- | TRBJ2-7 | TRBD2 | TRBV5-6 | CASSFGGATYEQYF | TGTGCCAGCAGCTTCGGGGGGGCCACCTACGAGCAGTACTTC
many | TRBJ2-3 | TRBD2 | TRBV3-1/TRBV3-2 | CASSQDRGGEGDTQYF | TGTGCCAGCAGCCAAGATCGGGGGGGGGAAGGTGATACGCAGTATTTT
- | TRBJ1-5 | - | TRBV5-1 | CASSLAPSSNQPQHF | TGCGCCAGCAGCTTGGCTCCCAGTAGCAATCAGCCCCAGCATTTT
- | TRBJ2-1 | TRBD2 | TRBV7-3 | CASSFGGRDYNEQFF | TGTGCCAGCAGCTTCGGCGGGAGGGACTACAATGAGCAGTTCTTC
- | TRBJ2-3 | TRBD2 | TRBV4-2 | CASSQRKLAGPSTDTQYF | TGTGCCAGCAGCCAACGGAAGCTAGCGGGGCCTAGCACAGATACGCAGTATTTT
- | TRBJ2-3 | TRBD2 | TRBV30 | CAWSVKSGGAVTQYF | TGTGCCTGGAGCGTCAAAAGCGGGGGGGCGGTAACGCAGTATTTT
once | TRBJ2-5 | TRBD2 | TRBV6-2/TRBV6-3 | CASSSTRTSGRGETQYF | TGTGCCAGCAGTTCCACTCGGACTAGCGGGAGAGGAGAGACCCAGTACTTC
- | TRBJ1-5 | TRBD1 | TRBV28 | CASTGDRGRWQPQHF | TGTGCCAGCACCGGGGACAGGGGGCGGTGGCAGCCCCAGCATTTT
- | TRBJ2-5 | TRBD2 | TRBV29-1 | CSALRLAGGETQYF | TGCAGCGCTCTCAGACTAGCGGGGGGAGAGACCCAGTACTTC
few | TRBJ2-5 | - | TRBV24-1 | CATSDQTVGTQYF | TGTGCCACCAGTGATCAGACAGTGGGGACCCAGTACTTC
- | TRBJ1-3 | TRBD1 | TRBV2 | CASRDRTGRSGNTIYF | TGTGCCAGCAGGGATCGGACAGGCCGCTCTGGAAACACCATATATTTT
- | TRBJ1-3 | - | TRBV19 | CASTGTGPGNTIYF | TGTGCCAGCACCGGCACAGGGCCTGGAAACACCATATATTTT
- | TRBJ1-4 | - | TRBV28 | CASSFDSSTNEKLFF | TGTGCCAGCAGTTTCGACAGTTCAACTAATGAAAAACTGTTTTTT
- | TRBJ2-3 | TRBD2 | TRBV18 | CASSRSGRAGKDTQYF | TGTGCCAGCTCACGGAGCGGGAGGGCCGGAAAAGATACGCAGTATTTT
- | TRBJ2-7 | - | TRBV2 | CASRVASYEQYF | TGTGCCTCGAGGGTTGCATCCTACGAGCAGTACTTC
- | TRBJ2-1 | - | TRBV28 | CASSFRAGEQFF | TGTGCCAGCAGTTTTCGGGCGGGGGAGCAGTTCTTC
- | TRBJ2-2 | - | TRBV5-1 | CASSLAGTPPASHTGELFF | TGCGCCAGCAGCTTGGCCGGGACTCCGCCCGCCTCTCACACCGGGGAGCTGTTTTTT
- | TRBJ2-1 | - | TRBV20-1 | CSVERYEQFF | TGCAGTGTTGAGCGGTATGAGCAGTTCTTC
- | TRBJ1-4 | TRBD1 | TRBV28 | CASSQTGDEKLFF | TGTGCCAGCAGCCAAACAGGGGACGAAAAACTGTTTTTT
- | TRBJ1-1 | - | TRBV7-9 | CASSSRGAEAFF | TGTGCCAGCAGCTCCCGCGGAGCTGAAGCTTTCTTT
- | TRBJ2-1 | TRBD2 | TRBV7-3 | CASSPRGGHNEQFF | TGTGCCAGCAGCCCGCGGGGGGGGCACAATGAGCAGTTCTTC
- | TRBJ2-1 | - | TRBV2 | CASGGFGVGSDNEQFF | TGTGCCAGTGGGGGGTTTGGGGTTGGATCAGACAATGAGCAGTTCTTC
- | TRBJ2-1 | - | TRBV7-9 | CASSSTDNEQFF | TGTGCCAGCAGCTCGACAGACAATGAGCAGTTCTTC
few | TRBJ1-6 | - | TRBV11-2 | CASSLSSGQVGPLHF | TGTGCCAGCAGCTTATCGTCGGGACAAGTCGGGCCCCTCCACTTT